This T cell receptor (beta chain) originates from a study of blood T cell repertoires in COVID-19. Study at large: The United States, Italy and Spain supplied acute and convalescent COVID-19 samples. T cells, B-cell-depleted T cells, or PBMCs provided the cDNA or gDNA that served as material.

One Seattle source followed patients from active infection through their disease course. Original handling: Reference gene primer amplification in the assay estimated nucleated cell counts. Profiled with immunoSEQ multiplex PCR; TCRdb holds only in-frame clones, not every one. V and J calls and clone size follow that table, whereas D and trimming were derived from the DNA. This sample yields around 230,000 clones, of which over 75% are seen a single time; more than 4.5% belongs to the top ten. Sequencing was performed on peripheral blood. The sequence derives from a man aged 50 or older with COVID-19, enrolled during active disease.

For the CDR3, the DNA is TGTGCCAGCAGTGAATGGGGCGGAGGGGGGGTCACTGAAGCTTTCTTT. It translates to CASSEWGGGGVTEAFF. The V and J genes are TRBV25-1 and TRBJ1-1, with D possibly TRBD1 on 6 matching bases. Germline V gene sequence: CDR1 MGHDK, CDR2 SYGVNS. The CDR3 is 16 residues long. The V and J ends lost 1 base and 4 bases respectively, with 16 bases between them. The full variable domain, rest sourced from reference TRBV25-1 and TRBJ1-1, is EADIYQTPRYLVIGTGKKITLECSQTMGHDKMYWYQQDPGMELHLIHYSYGVNSTEKGDLSSESTVSRIRTEHFPLTLESARPSHTSQYLCASSEWGGGGVTEAFFGQGTRLTVV.